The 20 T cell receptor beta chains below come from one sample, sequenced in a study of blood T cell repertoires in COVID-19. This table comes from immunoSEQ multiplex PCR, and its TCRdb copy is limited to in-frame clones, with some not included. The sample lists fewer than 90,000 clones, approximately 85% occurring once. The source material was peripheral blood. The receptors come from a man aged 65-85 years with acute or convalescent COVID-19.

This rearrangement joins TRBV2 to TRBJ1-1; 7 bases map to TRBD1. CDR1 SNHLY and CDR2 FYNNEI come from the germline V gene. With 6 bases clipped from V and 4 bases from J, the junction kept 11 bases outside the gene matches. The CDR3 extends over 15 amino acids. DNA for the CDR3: TGTGCCAGCAGCCCGAGGACAGGCCAGAGCACTGAAGCTTTCTTT. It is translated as CASSPRTGQSTEAFF.

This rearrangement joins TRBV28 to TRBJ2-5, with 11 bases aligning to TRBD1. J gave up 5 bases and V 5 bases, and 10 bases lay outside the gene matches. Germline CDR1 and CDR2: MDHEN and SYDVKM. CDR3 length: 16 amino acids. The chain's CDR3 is CASSTPGQGAGETQYF. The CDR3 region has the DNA TGTGCCAGCAGTACCCCCGGACAGGGGGCAGGGGAGACCCAGTACTTC.

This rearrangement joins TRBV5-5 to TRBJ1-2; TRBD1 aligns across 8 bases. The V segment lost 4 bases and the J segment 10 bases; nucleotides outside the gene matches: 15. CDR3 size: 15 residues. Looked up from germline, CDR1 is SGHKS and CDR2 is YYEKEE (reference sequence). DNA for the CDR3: TGTGCCAGCAGCCTGCTTTCGACAGGGGAAGTCGCCTACACCTTC. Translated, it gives CASSLLSTGEVAYTF.

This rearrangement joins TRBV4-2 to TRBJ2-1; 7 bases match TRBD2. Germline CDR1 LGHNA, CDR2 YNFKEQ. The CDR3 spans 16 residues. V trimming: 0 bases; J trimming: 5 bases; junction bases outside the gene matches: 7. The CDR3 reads CASSQDRGAGNNEQFF. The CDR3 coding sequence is TGTGCCAGCAGCCAAGATCGGGGAGCGGGGAACAATGAGCAGTTCTTC.

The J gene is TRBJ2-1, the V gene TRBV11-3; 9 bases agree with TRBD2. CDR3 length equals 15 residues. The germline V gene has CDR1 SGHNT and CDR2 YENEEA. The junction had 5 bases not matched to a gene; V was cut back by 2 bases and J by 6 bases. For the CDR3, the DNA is TGTGCCAGCAGCTTATTCGCGGGAGGGCCCAATGAGCAGTTCTTC. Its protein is CASSLFAGGPNEQFF.

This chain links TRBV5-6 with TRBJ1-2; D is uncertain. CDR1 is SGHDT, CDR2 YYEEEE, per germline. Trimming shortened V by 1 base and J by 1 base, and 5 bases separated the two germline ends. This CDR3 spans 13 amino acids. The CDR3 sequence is CASSLPDNYGYTF. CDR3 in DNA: TGTGCCAGCAGCTTGCCAGATAACTATGGCTACACCTTC.

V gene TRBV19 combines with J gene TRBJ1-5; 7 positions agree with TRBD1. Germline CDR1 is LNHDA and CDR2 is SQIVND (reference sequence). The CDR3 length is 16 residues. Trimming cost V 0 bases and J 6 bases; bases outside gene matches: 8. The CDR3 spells CASSIDLRQGGQPQHF. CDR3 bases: TGTGCCAGTAGTATAGATCTCCGACAGGGCGGTCAGCCCCAGCATTTT.

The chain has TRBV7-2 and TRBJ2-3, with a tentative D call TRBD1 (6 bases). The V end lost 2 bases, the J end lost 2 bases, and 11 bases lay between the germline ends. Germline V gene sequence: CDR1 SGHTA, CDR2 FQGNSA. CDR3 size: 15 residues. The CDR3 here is CASSLMGANTDTQYF. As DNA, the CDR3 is TGTGCCAGCAGCTTAATGGGGGCTAACACAGATACGCAGTATTTT.

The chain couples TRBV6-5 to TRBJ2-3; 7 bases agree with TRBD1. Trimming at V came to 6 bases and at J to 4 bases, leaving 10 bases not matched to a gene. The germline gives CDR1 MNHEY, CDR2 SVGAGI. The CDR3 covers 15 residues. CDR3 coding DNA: TGTGCCAGCAGAGACCGGGACAGAATCGCAGATACGCAGTATTTT. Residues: CASRDRDRIADTQYF.

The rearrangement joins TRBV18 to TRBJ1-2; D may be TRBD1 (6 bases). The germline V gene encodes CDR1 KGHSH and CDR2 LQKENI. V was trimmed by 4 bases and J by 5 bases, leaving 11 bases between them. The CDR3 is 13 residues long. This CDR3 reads CASSRDKYYGYTF. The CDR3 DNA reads TGTGCCAGCTCACGGGACAAATATTATGGCTACACCTTC.

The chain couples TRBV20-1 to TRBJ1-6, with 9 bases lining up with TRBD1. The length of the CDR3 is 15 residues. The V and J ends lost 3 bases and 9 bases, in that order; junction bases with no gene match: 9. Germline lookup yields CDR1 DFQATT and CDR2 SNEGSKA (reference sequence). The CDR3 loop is CSASETGGGISPLHF. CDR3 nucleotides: TGCAGTGCTAGTGAGACAGGGGGAGGGATTTCACCCCTCCACTTT.

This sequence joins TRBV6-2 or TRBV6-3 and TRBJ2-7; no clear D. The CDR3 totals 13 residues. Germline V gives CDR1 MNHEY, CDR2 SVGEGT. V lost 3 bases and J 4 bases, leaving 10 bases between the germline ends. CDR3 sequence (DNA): TGTGCCAGCAGTTATTTCAGGATATACGAGCAGTACTTC. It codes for CASSYFRIYEQYF.

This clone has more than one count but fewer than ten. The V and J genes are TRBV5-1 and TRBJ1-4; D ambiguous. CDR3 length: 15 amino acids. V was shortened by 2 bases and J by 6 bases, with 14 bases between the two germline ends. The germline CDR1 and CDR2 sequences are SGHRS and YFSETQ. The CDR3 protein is CASSFGGRMDEKLFF. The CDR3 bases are TGCGCCAGCAGCTTCGGAGGTAGGATGGATGAAAAACTGTTTTTT.

Here the CDR3 reads CASSAGTDTRSTDTQYF. In DNA, the CDR3 is TGTGCCAGCAGCGCCGGCACGGACACACGTAGCACAGATACGCAGTATTTT. The chain uses TRBV2 and TRBJ2-3; the D gene is possibly TRBD1 (5 bases). In germline, CDR1 is SNHLY, CDR2 FYNNEI. This CDR3 comprises 17 residues. Trimming removed 6 bases at V and 0 bases at J, with 19 bases between.

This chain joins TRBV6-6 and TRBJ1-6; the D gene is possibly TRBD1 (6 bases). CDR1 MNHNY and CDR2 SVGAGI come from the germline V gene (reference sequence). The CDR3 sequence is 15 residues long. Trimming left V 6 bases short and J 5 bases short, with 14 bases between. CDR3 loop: CASRDGGFNNSPLHF. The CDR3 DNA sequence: TGTGCCAGCAGAGATGGGGGCTTTAATAATTCACCCCTCCACTTT.

CDR3 amino acids: CASSLPTLGNQPQHF. DNA of the CDR3: TGTGCCAGCAGTCTTCCTACTTTGGGCAATCAGCCCCAGCATTTT. The chain carries TRBV28 and TRBJ1-5, with D unclear. The CDR3 loop spans 15 amino acids. Deletions cut 5 bases from V and 2 bases from J, with 13 bases between. The V gene's germline CDR1 is MDHEN and CDR2 SYDVKM.

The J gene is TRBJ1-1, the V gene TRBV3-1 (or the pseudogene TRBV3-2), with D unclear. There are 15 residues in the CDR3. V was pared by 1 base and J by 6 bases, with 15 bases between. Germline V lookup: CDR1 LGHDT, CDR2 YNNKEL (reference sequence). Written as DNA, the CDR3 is TGTGCCAGCAGCCAAGTCGGCGAGGGAGGCGCTGAAGCTTTCTTT. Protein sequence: CASSQVGEGGAEAFF.

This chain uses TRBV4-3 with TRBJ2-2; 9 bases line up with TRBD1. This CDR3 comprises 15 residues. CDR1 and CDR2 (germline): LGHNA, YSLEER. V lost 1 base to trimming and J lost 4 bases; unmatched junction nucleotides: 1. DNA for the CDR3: TGCGCCAGCAGCCAAGGGGACAGGGCCACCGGGGAGCTGTTTTTT. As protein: CASSQGDRATGELFF.

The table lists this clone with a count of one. Here the CDR3 reads CASSPEAVGEKLFF. The CDR3 DNA sequence: TGTGCCAGCTCGCCTGAGGCGGTTGGCGAAAAACTGTTTTTT. This chain links TRBV18 with TRBJ1-4; D unresolved. The CDR3 covers 14 residues. The germline V gene encodes CDR1 KGHSH and CDR2 LQKENI. V was trimmed by 6 bases and J by 8 bases, leaving 16 bases between them.

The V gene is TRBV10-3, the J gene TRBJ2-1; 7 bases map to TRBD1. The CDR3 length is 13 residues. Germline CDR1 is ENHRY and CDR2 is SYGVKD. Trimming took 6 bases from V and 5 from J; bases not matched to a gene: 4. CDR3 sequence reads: CAISPGTDNEQFF. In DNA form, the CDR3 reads TGTGCCATCAGCCCCGGGACAGACAATGAGCAGTTCTTC.